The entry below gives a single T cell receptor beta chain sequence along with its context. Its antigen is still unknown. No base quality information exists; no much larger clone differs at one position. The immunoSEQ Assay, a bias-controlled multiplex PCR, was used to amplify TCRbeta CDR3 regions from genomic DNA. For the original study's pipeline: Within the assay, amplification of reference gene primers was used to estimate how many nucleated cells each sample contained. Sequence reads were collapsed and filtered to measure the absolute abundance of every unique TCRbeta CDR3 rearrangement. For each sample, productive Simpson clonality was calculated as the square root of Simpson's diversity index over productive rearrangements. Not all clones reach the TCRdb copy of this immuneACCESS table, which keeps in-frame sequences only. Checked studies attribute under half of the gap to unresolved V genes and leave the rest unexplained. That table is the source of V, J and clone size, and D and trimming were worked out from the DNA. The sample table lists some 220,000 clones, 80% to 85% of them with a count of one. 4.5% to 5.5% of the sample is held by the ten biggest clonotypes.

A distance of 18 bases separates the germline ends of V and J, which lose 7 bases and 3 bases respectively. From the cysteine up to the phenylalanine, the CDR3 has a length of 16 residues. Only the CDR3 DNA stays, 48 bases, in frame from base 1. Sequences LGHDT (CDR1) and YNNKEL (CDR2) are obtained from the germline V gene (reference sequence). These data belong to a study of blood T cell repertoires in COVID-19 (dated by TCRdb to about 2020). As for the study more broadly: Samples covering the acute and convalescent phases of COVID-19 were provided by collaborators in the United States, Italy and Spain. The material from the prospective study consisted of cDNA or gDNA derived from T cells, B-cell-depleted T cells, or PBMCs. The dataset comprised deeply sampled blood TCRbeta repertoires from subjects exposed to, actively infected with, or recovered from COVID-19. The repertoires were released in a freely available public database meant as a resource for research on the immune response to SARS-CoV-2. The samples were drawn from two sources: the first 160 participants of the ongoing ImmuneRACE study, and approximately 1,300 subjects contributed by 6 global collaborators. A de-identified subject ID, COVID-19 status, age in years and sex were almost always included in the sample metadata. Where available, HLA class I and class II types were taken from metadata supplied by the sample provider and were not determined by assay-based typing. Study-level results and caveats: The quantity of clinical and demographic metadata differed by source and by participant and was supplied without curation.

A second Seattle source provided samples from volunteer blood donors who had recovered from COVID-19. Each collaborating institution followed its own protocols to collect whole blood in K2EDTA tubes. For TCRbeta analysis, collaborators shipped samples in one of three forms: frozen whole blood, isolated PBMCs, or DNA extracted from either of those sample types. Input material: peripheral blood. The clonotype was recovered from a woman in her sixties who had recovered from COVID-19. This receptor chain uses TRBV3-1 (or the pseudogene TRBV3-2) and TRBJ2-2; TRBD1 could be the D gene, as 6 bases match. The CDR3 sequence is CASMLRGNGDTGELFF. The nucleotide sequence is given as TGTGCCAGCATGTTAAGGGGGAACGGGGACACCGGGGAGCTGTTTTTT.